This TCR beta chain was documented in a study of regulatory T cells in long-lasting Graves disease. Findings and caveats of the study: Favoring TRBV28, TRBJ1-2 and TRBJ2-5 was a feature seen in persistent disease.

The time point denotes: newly diagnosed GD, antithyroid drugs for less than 3 months. The TCR library was prepared using RNA isolated from PBMCs. This clonotype was seen ten or more times. Its antigen is currently unknown. According to the study, TCR beta libraries were built with iRepertoire HTBI primers and CDR3-region Arm-PCR. TCRdb re-derived calls from the multiplex PCR reads in MiXCR, one entry per CDR3 protein. The sample carries about 540,000 distinct CDR3 sequences, less than 15% recorded once. This CDR3 has 14 amino acids. Germline CDR1 MNHEY, CDR2 SMNVEV (reference sequence). J gave up 4 bases and V 8 bases, and 5 bases lay outside the gene matches. These data are also associated with another study on T cells in Graves' hyperthyroidism and ophthalmopathy. That paper states: Those patients with uncontrolled infection, other autoimmune disease, pregnancy or lactation were excluded. The diagnoses drew upon clinical symptoms, serum thyroxine and TRAb, thyroid ultrasound and orbital computed tomography. The primer set for the first-round RT-PCR of the TCR CDR3 was HTBI.

The specimen comprised peripheral blood mononuclear cells (PBMCs), sampled at new diagnosis, from a patient treated with antithyroid drugs. The TCR sequence derives from a man aged 25 to 45 with Graves disease. This chain joins TRBV27 and TRBJ2-1; TRBD2 matches at 10 bases. The CDR3 sequence is CASGGTSVYNEQFF. The CDR3 nucleotides are TGTGCCAGCGGAGGGACTAGCGTATACAATGAGCAGTTCTTC.